This entry lists 15 T cell receptor beta chains sequenced from one sample in a study of control samples from healthy donors and cancer patients. Clones were read by immunoSEQ multiplex PCR, and TCRdb kept only the in-frame ones, dropping some. Of some 99,000 clones in the sample, less than 95% are singletons; the top ten hold roughly 4.4%. Material for sequencing was blood. These receptors all come from a human donor in good health. The donor label of this sample is uncertain.

A single count supports this clone. V and J are TRBV4-2 and TRBJ1-4, with no clear D. Germline V gene lookup returns CDR1 LGHNA and CDR2 YNFKEQ. CDR3 length: 15 residues. The V gene lost 2 bases and the J gene lost 8 bases, with 15 bases spanning the gap. CDR3 sequence reads: CASSQSVEGWEKLFF. The CDR3 DNA follows: TGTGCCAGCAGCCAAAGTGTCGAGGGTTGGGAAAAACTGTTTTTT.

The chain links TRBV18 to TRBJ1-6; D not certain. V was trimmed by 3 bases and J by 0 bases, leaving 9 bases between them. This CDR3 spans 16 amino acids. Germline CDR1 KGHSH, CDR2 LQKENI. The DNA for the CDR3 is TGTGCCAGCTCACCGAGGGAGCCCTCCTATAATTCACCCCTCCACTTT. This codes for CASSPREPSYNSPLHF. The whole variable domain, remainder taken from reference TRBV18 and TRBJ1-6, is NAGVMQNPRHLVRRRGQEARLRCSPMKGHSHVYWYRQLPEEGLKFMVYLQKENIIDESGMPKERFSAEFPKEGPSILRIQQVVRGDSAAYFCASSPREPSYNSPLHFGNGTRLTVT.

This clone was picked up one time. In DNA form, the CDR3 reads TGTGCCAGCTCACCTACCTCTAGCTCCTACGAGCAGTACTTC. It codes for CASSPTSSSYEQYF. The chain uses TRBV18 and TRBJ2-7; no clear D. This CDR3 has 14 residues. V was cut by 3 bases and J by 0 bases, with 9 bases left in between. Germline assignment: CDR1 KGHSH and CDR2 LQKENI.

This rearrangement joins TRBV28 to TRBJ1-2; TRBD1 might be the D (6 bases). The CDR3 has 16 residues. Trimming took off 3 bases at V and 1 base at J, with 15 bases between the two ends. Germline CDR1 and CDR2: MDHEN and SYDVKM. CDR3 DNA: TGTGCCAGCAGTTTTTGGACAGTACAGGATAACTATGGCTACACCTTC. Encoded protein: CASSFWTVQDNYGYTF.

The count of this clone is one. This chain's CDR3 is CASSLAAHQETQYF. The CDR3, as DNA: TGTGCCAGCAGCCTGGCGGCTCATCAAGAGACCCAGTACTTC. The chain has TRBV13 and TRBJ2-5; unclear D gene. Per the germline V gene, CDR1 is PRHDT and CDR2 is FYEKMQ (reference sequence). The CDR3 has 14 residues. V shed 5 bases and J shed 2 bases, with 12 bases lying between them. Combining the CDR3 with reference TRBV13 and TRBJ2-5 gives the whole variable domain AAGVIQSPRHLIKEKRETATLKCYPIPRHDTVYWYQQGPGQDPQFLISFYEKMQSDKGSIPDRFSAQQFSDYHSELNMSSLELGDSALYFCASSLAAHQETQYFGPGTRLLVL.

This clone appeared once. V usage is TRBV6-6 and J usage is TRBJ2-1; 10 bases are shared with TRBD2. Per germline, CDR1 MNHNY and CDR2 SVGAGI (reference sequence). The CDR3 sequence is 17 residues long. The junction had 13 bases not matched to a gene; V was cut back by 5 bases and J by 6 bases. CDR3 in amino acids: CASSRASLAGGFNEQFF. The CDR3 DNA reads as TGTGCCAGCAGTCGCGCCTCTTTAGCGGGGGGTTTCAATGAGCAGTTCTTC.

The CDR3 loop reads CASSLGGGRNIQYF. The CDR3 DNA reads TGTGCCAGCAGCTTGGGTGGGGGGAGAAACATTCAGTACTTC. The V gene is TRBV5-6, the J gene TRBJ2-4, with a weak D call TRBD2 (6 bases). The V and J ends lost 0 bases and 6 bases respectively, with 10 bases between them. The CDR3 spans 14 residues. Germline assignment: CDR1 SGHDT and CDR2 YYEEEE.

Concerning this clone: One junction end does not reproduce the germline sequence, and a read error may be involved. The chain carries TRBV7-3 and TRBJ2-1; TRBD1 aligns across 9 bases. The germline V gene encodes CDR1 SGHTA and CDR2 FQGTGA. CDR3 size: 16 residues. DNA for the CDR3: TGTGCCAGCAGCTTAGGCAGGGACAGGGCCTACAATGGGCAGTTCTTC. It specifies CASSLGRDRAYNGQFF.

V usage is TRBV28 and J usage is TRBJ1-2, with 8 bases aligning to TRBD1. The V segment lost 4 bases and the J segment 5 bases; nucleotides outside the gene matches: 12. The germline V gene has CDR1 MDHEN and CDR2 SYDVKM. CDR3 length equals 16 residues. Written as DNA, the CDR3 is TGTGCCAGCAGTTCCGGACAGGGTTCCGATTCTTATGGCTACACCTTC. Amino acids: CASSSGQGSDSYGYTF.

The genes are TRBV2 and TRBJ1-2; no definite D call. V lost 7 bases and J lost 2, with 11 bases in between. Germline V gene data show CDR1 as SNHLY and CDR2 as FYNNEI. This CDR3 region has 13 residues. CDR3 loop: CASIGFGNYGYTF. The CDR3 DNA reads as TGTGCCAGCATCGGATTTGGGAACTATGGCTACACCTTC.

The chain has TRBV30 and TRBJ1-5, with 7 bases matching TRBD1. This CDR3 region has 13 residues. The germline gives CDR1 GTSNPN, CDR2 SVGIG (reference sequence). V trimming: 2 bases; J trimming: 5 bases; junction bases outside the gene matches: 3. The CDR3 DNA sequence: TGTGCCTGGAGTACTCAGGGGGATCAGCCCCAGCATTTT. Residues: CAWSTQGDQPQHF. Full variable domain (remainder filled in from reference TRBV30 and TRBJ1-5): SQTIHQWPATLVQPVGSPLSLECTVEGTSNPNLYWYRQAAGRGLQLLFYSVGIGQISSEVPQNLSASRPQDRQFILSSKKLLLSDSGFYLCAWSTQGDQPQHFGDGTRLSIL.

The CDR3 protein is CASSIGGAVQPQHF. The CDR3 DNA is TGTGCCAGTAGTATAGGGGGGGCGGTTCAGCCCCAGCATTTT. The chain is built from TRBV19 and TRBJ1-5, with a tentative D call TRBD1 (6 bases). CDR3 length: 14 amino acids. Germline V CDR1 and CDR2: LNHDA, SQIVND (reference sequence). V gave up 1 base and J gave up 6 bases, with 10 bases separating them.

CDR3 bases: TGTGCCAGCAGTGAAGAGGGTGGAGGGTCACCCCTCCACTTT. This codes for CASSEEGGGSPLHF. The chain couples TRBV2 to TRBJ1-6; no clear D. V was trimmed by 1 base and J by 10 bases, leaving 11 bases between them. This CDR3 region has 14 residues. Germline CDR1 reads SNHLY; CDR2 reads FYNNEI.

The DNA of the CDR3 is TGTGCCAGCAGCGTAGCTTCAGGGGCGGGTTGGAATGAGCAGTTCTTC. Translating gives CASSVASGAGWNEQFF. This sequence joins TRBV9 and TRBJ2-1; D is perhaps TRBD1 (6 bases). Germline assignment: CDR1 SGDLS and CDR2 YYNGEE. The CDR3 length is 16 residues. Trimming cost V 0 bases and J 7 bases, with 17 bases left between them. The full variable domain, rest sourced from reference TRBV9 and TRBJ2-1, is DSGVTQTPKHLITATGQRVTLRCSPRSGDLSVYWYQQSLDQGLQFLIQYYNGEERAKGNILERFSAQQFPDLHSELNLSSLELGDSALYFCASSVASGAGWNEQFFGPGTRLTVL.

The chain is built from TRBV6-4 and TRBJ2-1; unclear D gene. V was cut by 4 bases and J by 2 bases, with 12 bases left in between. The length of the CDR3 is 15 residues. Per germline, CDR1 MRHNA and CDR2 SNTAGT. CDR3 in amino acids: CASSVSDNTYNEQFF. CDR3 coding DNA: TGTGCCAGCAGTGTAAGCGATAACACCTACAATGAGCAGTTCTTC.